This TCR beta chain was profiled in a study of low-dose radiotherapy and immunotherapy resistance in tumors. Study summary: A total of 13 Gy over 26 weeks was given to Cohort 2 as 1 Gy per fraction every two weeks.

This clonotype was seen many times. Time point described: before trial treatment. Eligible patients bore advanced solid tumors devoid of tumor-infiltrating lymphocytes. V was clipped by 0 bases and J by 6 bases, with 9 bases between them. Germline-derived CDR1 and CDR2 are GTSNPN and SVGIG (reference sequence). This CDR3 spans 13 amino acids. First-strand cDNA used TRAV- and TRBV-specific primers, covering alpha and beta chains. For amplifying TCRs, the PCR ran for about 22 cycles with Phusion, which was used together with a constant-region primer and the adapter on the V primers. Via MiXCR, TCRdb re-called the reads, giving one row per CDR3 protein. The repertoire holds more than 85,000 distinct CDR3 sequences, with more than 7.5% as singletons.

The receptor's source is a male donor with prostate cancer. The chain is built from TRBV30 and TRBJ1-3; the D gene is possibly TRBD1 (5 bases). The source material was PBMCs, sampled before treatment. CDR3 in DNA: TGTGCCTGGAGTGTACGAGGGGCAAACACCATATATTTT. Translating gives CAWSVRGANTIYF.